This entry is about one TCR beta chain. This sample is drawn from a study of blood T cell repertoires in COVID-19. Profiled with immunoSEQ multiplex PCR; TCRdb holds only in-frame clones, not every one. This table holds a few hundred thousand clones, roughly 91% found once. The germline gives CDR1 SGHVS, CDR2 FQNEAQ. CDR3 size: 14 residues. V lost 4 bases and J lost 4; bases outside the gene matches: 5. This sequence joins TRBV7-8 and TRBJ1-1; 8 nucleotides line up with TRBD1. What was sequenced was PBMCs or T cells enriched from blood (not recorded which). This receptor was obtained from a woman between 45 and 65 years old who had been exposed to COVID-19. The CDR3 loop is CASSSGGAITEAFF. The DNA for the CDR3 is TGTGCCAGCAGCTCAGGGGGCGCGATCACTGAAGCTTTCTTT.